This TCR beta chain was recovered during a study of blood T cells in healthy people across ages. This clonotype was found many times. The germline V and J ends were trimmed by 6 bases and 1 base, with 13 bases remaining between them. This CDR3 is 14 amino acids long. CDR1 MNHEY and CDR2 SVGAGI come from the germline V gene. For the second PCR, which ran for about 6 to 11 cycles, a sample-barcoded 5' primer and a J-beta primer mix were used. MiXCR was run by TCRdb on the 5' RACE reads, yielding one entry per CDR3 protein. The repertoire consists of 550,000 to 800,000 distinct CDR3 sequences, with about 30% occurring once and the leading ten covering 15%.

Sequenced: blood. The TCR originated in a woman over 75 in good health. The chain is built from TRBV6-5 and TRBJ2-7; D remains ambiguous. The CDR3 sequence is CASSPPGPSYEQYF. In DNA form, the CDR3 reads TGTGCCAGCAGCCCTCCGGGCCCATCCTACGAGCAGTACTTC.